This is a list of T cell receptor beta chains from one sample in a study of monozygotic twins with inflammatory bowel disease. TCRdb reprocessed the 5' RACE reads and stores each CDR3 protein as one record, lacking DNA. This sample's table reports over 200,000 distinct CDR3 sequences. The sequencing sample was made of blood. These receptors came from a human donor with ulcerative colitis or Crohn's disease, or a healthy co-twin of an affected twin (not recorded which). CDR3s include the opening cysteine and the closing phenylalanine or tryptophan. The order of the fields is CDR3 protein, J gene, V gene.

CDR3: CASSYRLRGYEQYF
J: TRBJ2-7
V: TRBV6-5

CDR3: CASSGPSIGDTQYF
J: TRBJ2-3
V: TRBV6-1

CDR3: CASSLSGGAEGNEQFF
J: TRBJ2-1
V: TRBV5-1

CDR3: CASSSTGVGQPQHF
J: TRBJ1-5
V: TRBV7-9

CDR3: CTVGPPGSDTQYF
J: TRBJ2-3
V: TRBV20-1

CDR3: CASSLQGTTGETQYF
J: TRBJ2-5
V: TRBV7-2

CDR3: CASSLSSFGGGIQETQYF
J: TRBJ2-5
V: TRBV11-2

CDR3: CASSFDGSNYGYTF
J: TRBJ1-2
V: TRBV12-3/TRBV12-4

CDR3: CASSYKSRDTRISQETQYF
J: TRBJ2-5
V: TRBV18

CDR3: CASSIEPYLNEQFF
J: TRBJ2-1
V: TRBV19

CDR3: CASTELTATIGNEQFF
J: TRBJ2-1
V: TRBV6-1

CDR3: CASQDWATDTQYF
J: TRBJ2-3
V: TRBV6-6

CDR3: CASSFSGVQADTQYF
J: TRBJ2-3
V: TRBV19